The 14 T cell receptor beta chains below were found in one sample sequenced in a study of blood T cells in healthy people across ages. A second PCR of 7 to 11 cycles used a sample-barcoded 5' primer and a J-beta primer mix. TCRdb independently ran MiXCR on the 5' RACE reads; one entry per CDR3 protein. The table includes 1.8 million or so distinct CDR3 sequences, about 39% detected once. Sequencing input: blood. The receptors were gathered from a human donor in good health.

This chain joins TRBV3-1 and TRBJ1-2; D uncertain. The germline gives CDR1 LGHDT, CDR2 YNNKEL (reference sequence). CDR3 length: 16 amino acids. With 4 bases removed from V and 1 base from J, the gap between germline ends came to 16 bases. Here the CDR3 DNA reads TGTGCCAGCAGCCCTAGACTTGCTACAGTTAACTATGGCTACACCTTC. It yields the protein CASSPRLATVNYGYTF.

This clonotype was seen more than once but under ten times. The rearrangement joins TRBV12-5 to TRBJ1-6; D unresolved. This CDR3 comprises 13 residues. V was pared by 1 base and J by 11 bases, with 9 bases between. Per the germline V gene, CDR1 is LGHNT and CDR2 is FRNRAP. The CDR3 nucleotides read TGTGCTAGTGGTTTGGAGGTCGACACACCCCTCCACTTT. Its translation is CASGLEVDTPLHF.

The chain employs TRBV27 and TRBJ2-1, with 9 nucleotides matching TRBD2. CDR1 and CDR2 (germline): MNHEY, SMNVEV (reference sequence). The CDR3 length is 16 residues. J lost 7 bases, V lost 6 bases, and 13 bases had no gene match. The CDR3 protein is CASRTLLRGGGNEQFF. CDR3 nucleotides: TGTGCCAGCAGAACCCTCTTGCGGGGGGGTGGTAATGAGCAGTTCTTC.

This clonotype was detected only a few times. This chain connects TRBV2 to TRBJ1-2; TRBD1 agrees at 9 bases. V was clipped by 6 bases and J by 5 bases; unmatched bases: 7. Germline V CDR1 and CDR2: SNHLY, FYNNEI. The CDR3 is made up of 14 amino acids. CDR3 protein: CASRVTGGSYGYTF. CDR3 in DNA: TGTGCCAGCAGGGTAACAGGGGGCAGTTATGGCTACACCTTC. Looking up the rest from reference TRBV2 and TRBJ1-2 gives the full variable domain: EPEVTQTPSHQVTQMGQEVILRCVPISNHLYFYWYRQILGQKVEFLVSFYNNEISEKSEIFDDQFSVERPDGSNFTLKIRSTKLEDSAMYFCASRVTGGSYGYTFGSGTRLTVV.

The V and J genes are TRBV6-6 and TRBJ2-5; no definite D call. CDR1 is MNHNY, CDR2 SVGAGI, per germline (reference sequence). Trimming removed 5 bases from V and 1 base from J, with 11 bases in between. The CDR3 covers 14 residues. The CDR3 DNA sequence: TGTGCCAGCAGTCGCGGACCACCCCAAGAGACCCAGTACTTC. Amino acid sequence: CASSRGPPQETQYF.

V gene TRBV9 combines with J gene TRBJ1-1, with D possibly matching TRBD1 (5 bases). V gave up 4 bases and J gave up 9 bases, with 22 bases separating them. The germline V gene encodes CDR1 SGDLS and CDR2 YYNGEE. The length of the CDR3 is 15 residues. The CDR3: CASSTVGEVQGQAFF. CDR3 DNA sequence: TGTGCCAGCAGCACTGTCGGAGAAGTTCAGGGTCAAGCTTTCTTT.

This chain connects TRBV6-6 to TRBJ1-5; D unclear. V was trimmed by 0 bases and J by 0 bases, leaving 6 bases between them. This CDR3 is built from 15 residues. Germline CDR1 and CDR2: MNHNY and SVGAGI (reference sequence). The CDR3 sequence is CASSYSAGSNQPQHF. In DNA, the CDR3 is TGTGCCAGCAGTTACTCGGCAGGTAGCAATCAGCCCCAGCATTTT.

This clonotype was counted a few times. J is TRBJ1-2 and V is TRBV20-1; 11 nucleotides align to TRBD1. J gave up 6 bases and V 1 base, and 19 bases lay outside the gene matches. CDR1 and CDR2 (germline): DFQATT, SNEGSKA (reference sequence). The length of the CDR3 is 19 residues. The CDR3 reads CSARVPQGQGVGTLDGYTF. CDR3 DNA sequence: TGCAGTGCTAGAGTTCCTCAGGGACAGGGGGTTGGGACGCTAGATGGCTACACCTTC.

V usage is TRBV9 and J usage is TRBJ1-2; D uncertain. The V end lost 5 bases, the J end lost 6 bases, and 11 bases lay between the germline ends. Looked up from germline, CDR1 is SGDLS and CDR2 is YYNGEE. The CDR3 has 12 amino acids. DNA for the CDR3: TGTGCCAGCAGGGGCTGGGAGGATGGCTACACCTTC. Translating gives CASRGWEDGYTF.

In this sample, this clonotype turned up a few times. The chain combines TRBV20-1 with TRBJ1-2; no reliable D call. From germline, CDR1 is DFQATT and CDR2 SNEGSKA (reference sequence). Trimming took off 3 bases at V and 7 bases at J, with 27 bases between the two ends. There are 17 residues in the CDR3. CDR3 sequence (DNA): TGCAGTGCTAGTGATTTCCGGGTCGGGGAGCTTTTACTTGGCTACACCTTC. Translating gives CSASDFRVGELLLGYTF.

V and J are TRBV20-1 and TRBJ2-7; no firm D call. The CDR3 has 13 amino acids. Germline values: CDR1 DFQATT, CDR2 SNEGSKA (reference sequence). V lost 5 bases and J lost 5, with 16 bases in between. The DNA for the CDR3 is TGCAGTGCTTACCAAGCTCAGAGGCACGAGCAGTACTTC. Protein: CSAYQAQRHEQYF.

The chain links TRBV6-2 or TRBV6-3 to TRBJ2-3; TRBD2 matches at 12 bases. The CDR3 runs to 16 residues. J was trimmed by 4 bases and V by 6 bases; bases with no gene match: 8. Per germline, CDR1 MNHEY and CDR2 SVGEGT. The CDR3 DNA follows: TGTGCCAGCAGCATGTCTAGCGGGGGGGCGCCAGATACGCAGTATTTT. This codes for CASSMSSGGAPDTQYF.

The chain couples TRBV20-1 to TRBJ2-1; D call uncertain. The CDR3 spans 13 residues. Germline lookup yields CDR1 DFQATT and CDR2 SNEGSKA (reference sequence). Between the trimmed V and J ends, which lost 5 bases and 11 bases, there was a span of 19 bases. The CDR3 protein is CSAPPPGPFKQFF. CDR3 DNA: TGCAGTGCTCCCCCACCCGGACCGTTTAAGCAGTTCTTC.

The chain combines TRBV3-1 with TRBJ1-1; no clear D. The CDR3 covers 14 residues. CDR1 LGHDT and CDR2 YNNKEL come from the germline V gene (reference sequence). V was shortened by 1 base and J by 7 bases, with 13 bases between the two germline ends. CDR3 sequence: CASSQVARAGEAFF. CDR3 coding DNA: TGTGCCAGCAGCCAAGTAGCGCGGGCTGGTGAAGCTTTCTTT.